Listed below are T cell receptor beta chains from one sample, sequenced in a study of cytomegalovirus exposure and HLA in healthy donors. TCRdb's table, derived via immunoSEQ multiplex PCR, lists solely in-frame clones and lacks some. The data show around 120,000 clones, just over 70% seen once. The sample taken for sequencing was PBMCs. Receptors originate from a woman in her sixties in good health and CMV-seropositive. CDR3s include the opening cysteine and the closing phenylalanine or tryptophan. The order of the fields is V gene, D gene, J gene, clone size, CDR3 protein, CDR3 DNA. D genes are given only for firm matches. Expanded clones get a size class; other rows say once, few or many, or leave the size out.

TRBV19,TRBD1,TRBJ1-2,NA,CASSRTGTGVTNYGYTF,TGTGCCAGTAGTAGAACCGGGACAGGAGTGACTAACTATGGCTACACCTTC
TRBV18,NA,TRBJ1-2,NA,CASSPNTGSTEGYTF,TGTGCCAGCTCACCAAATACCGGGAGCACCGAGGGCTACACCTTC
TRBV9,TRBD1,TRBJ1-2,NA,CASSAGRDRGTF,TGTGCCAGCAGCGCAGGACGGGACAGAGGGACCTTC
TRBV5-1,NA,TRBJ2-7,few,CASSLPDPGGQYF,TGCGCCAGCAGCTTGCCCGACCCAGGTGGGCAGTACTTC
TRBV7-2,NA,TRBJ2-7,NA,CASSLGGPLYEQYF,TGTGCCAGCAGCTTAGGAGGCCCCCTCTACGAGCAGTACTTC
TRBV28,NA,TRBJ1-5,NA,CASSFGDKISQPQHF,TGTGCCAGCAGTTTCGGGGACAAAATTAGCCAGCCCCAGCATTTT
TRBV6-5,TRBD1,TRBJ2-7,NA,CASSYSSQGGYEQYF,TGTGCCAGCAGTTACTCATCACAGGGGGGTTACGAGCAGTACTTC
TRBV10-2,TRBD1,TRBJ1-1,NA,CASTNLDRGNTEAFF,TGCGCCAGCACCAACCTAGACAGGGGGAACACTGAAGCTTTCTTT
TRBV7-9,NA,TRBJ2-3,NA,CSSSLGLGASTDTQYF,TGTTCCAGCAGCTTAGGTTTGGGGGCCAGCACAGATACGCAGTATTTT
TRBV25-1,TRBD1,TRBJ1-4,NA,CASRVPGGSNEKLFF,TGTGCCAGCAGGGTCCCAGGGGGGTCTAATGAAAAACTGTTTTTT
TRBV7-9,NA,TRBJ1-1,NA,CASRLPGGTEAFF,TGTGCCAGCAGGCTCCCCGGGGGCACTGAAGCTTTCTTT
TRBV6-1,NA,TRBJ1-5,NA,CASLFDRASNQPQHF,TGTGCCAGCCTTTTCGACAGAGCTAGCAATCAGCCCCAGCATTTT
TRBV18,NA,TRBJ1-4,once,CASSPPPESNEKLFF,TGTGCCAGCTCACCACCCCCAGAATCTAATGAAAAACTGTTTTTT
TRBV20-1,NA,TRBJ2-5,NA,CSVSGETQYF,TGCAGTGTTTCGGGTGAGACCCAGTACTTC
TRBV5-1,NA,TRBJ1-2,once,CASSSEWGEDGYTF,TGCGCCAGCAGCTCCGAGTGGGGAGAGGATGGCTACACCTTC
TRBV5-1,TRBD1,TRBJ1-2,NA,CASSAILTGEGYTF,TGCGCCAGCAGCGCAATACTGACAGGGGAGGGCTACACCTTC
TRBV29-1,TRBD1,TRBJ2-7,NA,CSAWTGVEQYF,TGCAGCGCTTGGACAGGGGTCGAGCAGTACTTC
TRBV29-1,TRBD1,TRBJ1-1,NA,CSVWDRLNTEAFF,TGCAGCGTTTGGGACAGGTTGAACACTGAAGCTTTCTTT
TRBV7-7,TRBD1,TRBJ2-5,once,CASSLAPGQQETQYF,TGTGCCAGCAGCTTAGCGCCGGGACAGCAAGAGACCCAGTACTTC
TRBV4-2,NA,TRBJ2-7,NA,CASSLFRGQNYEQYF,TGTGCCAGCAGCCTATTCCGTGGACAGAATTACGAGCAGTACTTC
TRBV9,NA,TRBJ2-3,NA,CASSSRQTTRSTDTQYF,TGTGCCAGCAGCTCAAGACAGACGACAAGAAGCACAGATACGCAGTATTTT
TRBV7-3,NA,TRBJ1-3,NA,CASSSGSSGNTIYF,TGTGCCAGCAGCTCAGGATCTTCTGGAAACACCATATATTTT
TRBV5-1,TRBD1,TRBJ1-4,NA,CASSLGQGARTNEKLFF,TGCGCCAGCAGCTTGGGACAGGGGGCACGGACTAATGAAAAACTGTTTTTT
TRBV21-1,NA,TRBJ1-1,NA,CASSKGPGKIEAFF,TGTGCCAGCAGCAAAGGCCCAGGAAAAATTGAAGCTTTCTTT
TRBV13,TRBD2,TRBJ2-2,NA,CASSLAAGRLFF,TGTGCCAGCAGCTTGGCAGCGGGGAGGTTGTTTTTT
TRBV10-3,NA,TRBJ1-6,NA,CAISEDRNSPLHF,TGTGCCATCAGTGAGGACAGGAACTCACCCCTCCACTTT
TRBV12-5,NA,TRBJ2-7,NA,CASGRITGQGYEQYF,TGTGCTAGTGGCCGGATAACGGGACAAGGCTACGAGCAGTACTTC
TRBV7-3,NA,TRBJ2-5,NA,CASSLIEGGQETQYF,TGTGCCAGCAGCCTTATCGAAGGGGGTCAGGAGACCCAGTACTTC
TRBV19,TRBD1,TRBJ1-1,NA,CATDRGSLSTEAFF,TGTGCCACTGACAGGGGTTCATTGAGCACTGAAGCTTTCTTT
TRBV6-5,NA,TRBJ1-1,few,CASSVPGWVPTEAFF,TGTGCCAGCAGTGTACCAGGGTGGGTACCCACTGAAGCTTTCTTT
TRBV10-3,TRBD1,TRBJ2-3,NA,CAISGDRGEGDTQYF,TGTGCCATCAGTGGTGACAGGGGGGAGGGGGATACGCAGTATTTT
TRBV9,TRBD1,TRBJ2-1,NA,CASSPGQESSYNEQFF,TGTGCCAGCAGCCCTGGACAGGAGAGCTCCTACAATGAGCAGTTCTTC
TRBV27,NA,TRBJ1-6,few,CASSAYESSYNSPLHF,TGTGCCAGCAGCGCCTACGAGAGCTCCTATAATTCACCCCTCCACTTT
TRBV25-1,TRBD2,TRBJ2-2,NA,CASSGLAGGGTGELFF,TGTGCCAGCAGTGGTCTAGCGGGGGGAGGGACCGGGGAGCTGTTTTTT
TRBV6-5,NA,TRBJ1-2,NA,CASSYEASYGYTF,TGTGCCAGCAGTTACGAGGCTAGTTATGGCTACACCTTC
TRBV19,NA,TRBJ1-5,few,CASSDYSNQPQHF,TGTGCCAGTTCGGACTACAGCAATCAGCCCCAGCATTTT
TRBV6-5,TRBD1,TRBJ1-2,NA,CASSYSGQGNYGYTF,TGTGCCAGCAGTTACTCGGGACAGGGAAACTATGGCTACACCTTC
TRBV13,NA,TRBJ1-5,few,CASSYRRDSPSQPQHF,TGTGCCAGCAGCTACCGCCGGGACTCACCCAGTCAGCCCCAGCATTTT
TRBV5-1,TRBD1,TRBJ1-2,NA,CASSGLTGGPGGYTF,TGCGCCAGCAGCGGCCTTACAGGGGGCCCCGGGGGCTACACCTTC
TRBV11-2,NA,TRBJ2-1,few,CASSLDGGNEQFF,TGTGCCAGCAGCTTAGATGGAGGCAATGAGCAGTTCTTC
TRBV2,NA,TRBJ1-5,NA,CASSGSGHSNQPQHF,TGTGCCAGCAGTGGGTCAGGGCATAGCAATCAGCCCCAGCATTTT
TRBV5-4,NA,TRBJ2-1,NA,CASSLAVVAGRNEQFF,TGTGCCAGCAGCTTGGCCGTAGTTGCGGGGCGAAATGAGCAGTTCTTC
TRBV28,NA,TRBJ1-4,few,CASSTRAIGAEKLFF,TGTGCCAGCAGTACCCGGGCCATAGGGGCCGAAAAACTGTTTTTT
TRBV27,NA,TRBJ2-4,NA,CASSLIGFLAKNIQYF,TGTGCCAGCAGTTTAATCGGGTTTCTTGCCAAAAACATTCAGTACTTC
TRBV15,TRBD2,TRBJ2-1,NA,CATSRGPALSGGGYEQFF,TGTGCCACCAGCAGAGGTCCCGCTCTTTCGGGGGGGGGCTATGAGCAGTTCTTC
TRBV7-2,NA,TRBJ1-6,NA,CASSLAVGAASPLHF,TGTGCCAGCAGCTTAGCGGTAGGGGCCGCATCACCCCTCCACTTT
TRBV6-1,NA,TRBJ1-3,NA,CASSEAGTPGNTIYF,TGTGCCAGCAGTGAAGCTGGGACACCTGGAAACACCATATATTTT
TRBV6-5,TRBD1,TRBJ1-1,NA,CASSHRGRGTEAFF,TGTGCCAGCAGCCACAGGGGGCGAGGGACTGAAGCTTTCTTT
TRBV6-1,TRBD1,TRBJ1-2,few,CASSNGQGSYGYTF,TGTGCCAGCAGTAATGGACAGGGGTCCTATGGCTACACCTTC
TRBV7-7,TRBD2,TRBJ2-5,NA,CASSLGLERGGSETQYF,TGTGCCAGCAGCTTAGGGCTCGAGCGGGGGGGCTCAGAGACCCAGTACTTC
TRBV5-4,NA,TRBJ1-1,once,CASSPGSTRGNTEAFF,TGTGCCAGCAGCCCGGGGTCCACTCGGGGGAACACTGAAGCTTTCTTT
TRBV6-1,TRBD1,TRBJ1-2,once,CAGRTGVDYGYTF,TGTGCCGGACGGACAGGGGTCGACTATGGCTACACCTTC
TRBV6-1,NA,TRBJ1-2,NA,CASTRTGWESYGYTF,TGTGCCAGCACCCGGACGGGTTGGGAGAGCTATGGCTACACCTTC
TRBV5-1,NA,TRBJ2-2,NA,CASSSFTGELFF,TGCGCCAGCAGCAGCTTCACCGGGGAGCTGTTTTTT
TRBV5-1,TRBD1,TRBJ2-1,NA,CASSGGQGGGEQFF,TGCGCCAGCAGTGGAGGACAGGGAGGAGGGGAGCAGTTCTTC
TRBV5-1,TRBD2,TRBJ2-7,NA,CASSLAGVSSYEQYF,TGCGCCAGCAGCCTAGCGGGGGTGAGCTCCTACGAGCAGTACTTC
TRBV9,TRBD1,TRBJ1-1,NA,CASSALQGVGTEAFF,TGTGCCAGCAGCGCGCTCCAGGGGGTGGGCACTGAAGCTTTCTTT
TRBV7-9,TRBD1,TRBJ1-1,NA,CSSSQTGTGGHWNTEAFF,TGTTCCAGCAGCCAAACCGGGACAGGGGGCCATTGGAACACTGAAGCTTTCTTT